This TCR beta chain was recorded in a study of blood T cell repertoires in COVID-19. Overall study: COVID-19 samples collected from the United States, Italy and Spain covered acute and convalescent phases. Sources were T cells, B-cell-depleted T cells, or PBMCs; the material itself was cDNA or gDNA.

As originally analysed: Estimation of nucleated cell counts was performed using reference gene primer amplification. Using immunoSEQ multiplex PCR, the repertoire was profiled, and TCRdb retains in-frame clones only, with some absent. V and J calls and clone size are given by that table; D and trimming were obtained from the DNA. Of 60,000 or so clones listed, 70% to 85% are singletons. Germline loops: CDR1 SGHNT, CDR2 YYREEE (reference sequence). V lost 4 bases to trimming and J lost 2 bases, with 10 bases between them. CDR3 size: 14 residues. The chain joins TRBV5-4 to TRBJ2-4, with a possible D match to TRBD1 (6 bases). The sample was peripheral blood. The sequence was collected from a man aged 55 to 70 with acute or convalescent COVID-19. In nucleotides, the CDR3 is TGTGCCAGCAGCGCTACAGGGACCAAAAACATTCAGTACTTC. This codes for CASSATGTKNIQYF. Supplemented by reference TRBV5-4 and TRBJ2-4, the full variable domain reads ETGVTQSPTHLIKTRGQQVTLRCSSQSGHNTVSWYQQALGQGPQFIFQYYREEENGRGNFPPRFSGLQFPNYSSELNVNALELDDSALYLCASSATGTKNIQYFGAGTRLSVL.